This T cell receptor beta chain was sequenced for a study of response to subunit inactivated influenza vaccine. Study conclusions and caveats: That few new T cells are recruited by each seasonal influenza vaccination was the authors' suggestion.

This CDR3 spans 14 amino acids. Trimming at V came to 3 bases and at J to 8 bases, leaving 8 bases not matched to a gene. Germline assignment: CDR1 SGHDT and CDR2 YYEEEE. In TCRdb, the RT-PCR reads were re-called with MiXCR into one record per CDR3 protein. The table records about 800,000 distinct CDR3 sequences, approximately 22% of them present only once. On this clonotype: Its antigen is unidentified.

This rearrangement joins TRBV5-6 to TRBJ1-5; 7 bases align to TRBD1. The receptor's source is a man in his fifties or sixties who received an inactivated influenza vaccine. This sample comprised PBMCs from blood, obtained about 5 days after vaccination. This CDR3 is CASSYRDSLEPQHF. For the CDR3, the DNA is TGTGCCAGCAGCTACCGGGACAGCCTTGAGCCCCAGCATTTT.